This T cell receptor beta chain stems from a study of identical twins. Points from the study as a whole: Without tracking the same donors, conclusions rested on cross-sectional statistical analysis. Zero-insertion findings could be partly confounded by invariant cells (MAIT and iNKT cells). Twin-shared out-of-frame alpha sequences showed excess low generation probability.

This clonotype was seen at least ten times. The antigen remains undetermined. There are 14 residues in the CDR3. With V trimmed by 4 bases and J by 6 bases, 8 bases remained unmatched. Germline loops: CDR1 SGHRS, CDR2 YFSETQ. MiXCR, run by TCRdb on the 5' RACE reads, gives a single entry per CDR3 protein. The sample has approximately 210,000 distinct CDR3 sequences, over 8% seen once. Sequences were obtained from memory (CD45RO+) T cells sorted from blood. This clonotype was obtained from a woman aged 18-35 years in good health. The gene calls are TRBV5-1 and TRBJ1-1, with TRBD1 matching 8 bases. The CDR3 DNA reads as TGCGCCAGCAGCCAGGACAGGGTGGTGGCTGAAGCTTTCTTT. Translation: CASSQDRVVAEAFF. Full variable domain (rest looked up from reference TRBV5-1 and TRBJ1-1): KAGVTQTPRYLIKTRGQQVTLSCSPISGHRSVSWYQQTPGQGLQFLFEYFSETQRNKGNFPGRFSGRQFSNSRSEMNVSTLELGDSALYLCASSQDRVVAEAFFGQGTRLTVV.